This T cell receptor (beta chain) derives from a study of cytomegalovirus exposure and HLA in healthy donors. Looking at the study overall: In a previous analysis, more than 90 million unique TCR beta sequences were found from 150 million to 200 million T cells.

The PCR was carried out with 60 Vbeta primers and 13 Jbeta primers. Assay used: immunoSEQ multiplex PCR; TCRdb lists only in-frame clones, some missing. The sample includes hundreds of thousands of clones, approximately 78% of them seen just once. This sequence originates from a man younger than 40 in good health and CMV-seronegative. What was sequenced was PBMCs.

The CDR3 loop reads CASSEQTGYEDYGYTF. The CDR3 DNA follows: TGTGCCAGCAGCGAACAAACAGGGTACGAGGACTATGGCTACACCTTC. The rearrangement joins TRBV7-8 to TRBJ1-2; D perhaps matches TRBD1 (6 bases). V lost 5 bases to trimming and J lost 3 bases, with 19 bases between them. In germline, CDR1 is SGHVS, CDR2 FQNEAQ. The CDR3 runs 16 residues.